The T cell receptor (beta chain) described here comes from a study of cytomegalovirus exposure and HLA in healthy donors. General study results and limits: Analyzed later, most CMV-associated TCR beta chains appeared HLA-restricted.

The CDR3 runs to 16 residues. Trimming took 6 bases from V and 1 from J, leaving 18 bases between them. The germline CDR1 and CDR2 sequences are MDHEN and SYDVKM. About this clone: Its target is unknown.

PCR employed 60 Vbeta and 13 Jbeta primers. The method was immunoSEQ multiplex PCR; TCRdb's version includes in-frame clones alone and lacks a portion of them. Its listing shows 100,000 to 150,000 clones. Sequencing was done on a sample of PBMCs. The TCR originated in a woman in her thirties or forties in good health and CMV-seronegative. The chain joins TRBV28 to TRBJ1-1; maybe TRBD1 (6 bases). CDR3 residues: CASSPPPGHPNTEAFF. DNA of the CDR3: TGTGCCAGCAGCCCCCCCCCGGGACACCCGAACACTGAAGCTTTCTTT.